The next 8 T cell receptor beta chains were all read from a single sample in a study of blood T cell repertoires in COVID-19. The method was immunoSEQ multiplex PCR; TCRdb's version includes in-frame clones alone and lacks a portion of them. The top ten hold more than 4.5% of the sample, which has about 140,000 clones, approximately 83% seen once. Sequenced input: PBMCs or T cells enriched from blood (not recorded which). These receptors were obtained from a man in his 70s who had been exposed to COVID-19.

The rearrangement uses TRBV7-9 and TRBJ1-1, with unresolved D. Germline CDR1 SEHNR, CDR2 FQNEAQ (reference sequence). V was trimmed by 2 bases and J by 3 bases, leaving 13 bases between them. The CDR3 spans 15 residues. CDR3 in amino acids: CASSLSPNADTEAFF. The CDR3 DNA reads TGTGCCAGCAGCTTAAGCCCGAACGCGGACACTGAAGCTTTCTTT.

The rearrangement uses TRBV19 and TRBJ1-3, with D hard to call. V was cut by 7 bases and J by 0 bases, with 13 bases left in between. CDR1 and CDR2 (germline): LNHDA, SQIVND (reference sequence). The CDR3 runs 15 residues. The CDR3 DNA is TGTGCCAGTATCGGCGGCAGCCACTCTGGAAACACCATATATTTT. This codes for CASIGGSHSGNTIYF.

The rearrangement joins TRBV7-2 to TRBJ1-5; no clear D. Trimming cost V 3 bases and J 4 bases, with 7 bases left between them. Per the germline V gene, CDR1 is SGHTA and CDR2 is FQGNSA. The CDR3 covers 13 residues. Here the CDR3 DNA reads TGTGCCAGCAGCTTCGACTGGAATCAGCCCCAGCATTTT. It is translated as CASSFDWNQPQHF.

V gene TRBV7-8 combines with J gene TRBJ2-1; possible D gene TRBD2, 5 bases. The V and J ends lost 2 bases and 0 bases respectively, with 8 bases between them. Germline V gene lookup returns CDR1 SGHVS and CDR2 FQNEAQ. The CDR3 contains 15 residues. The CDR3 protein is CASSLSGGSYNEQFF. As DNA, the CDR3 is TGTGCCAGCAGCTTAAGCGGTGGCTCCTACAATGAGCAGTTCTTC.

The CDR3 bases are TGCAGCGTTGGGGTTCTCGGGACTAGCGGGCGGAGCCTCTACGAGCAGTACTTC. Amino acids: CSVGVLGTSGRSLYEQYF. This chain links TRBV29-1 with TRBJ2-7; TRBD2 aligns across 12 bases. CDR1 and CDR2 (germline): SQVTM, ANQGSEA. The V segment lost 4 bases and the J segment 3 bases; nucleotides outside the gene matches: 16. CDR3 length: 18 residues.

This clone was counted once. The rearrangement joins TRBV5-1 to TRBJ1-1; possibly TRBD1 for D (5 bases). The V gene lost 7 bases and the J gene lost 3 bases, with 16 bases spanning the gap. CDR3 length: 14 residues. Germline V gives CDR1 SGHRS, CDR2 YFSETQ. The CDR3 loop reads CASLMEGRHTEAFF. Written as DNA, the CDR3 is TGCGCCAGCCTAATGGAGGGGCGACACACTGAAGCTTTCTTT.

The chain links TRBV11-2 to TRBJ2-2; perhaps TRBD2 as D (6 bases). CDR1 SGHAT and CDR2 FQNNGV come from the germline V gene. The CDR3 covers 14 residues. Trimming left V 4 bases short and J 4 bases short, with 10 bases between. This chain's CDR3 is CASSSGLSTGELFF. As DNA, the CDR3 is TGTGCCAGCAGCTCGGGACTGAGCACCGGGGAGCTGTTTTTT.

This rearrangement joins TRBV11-2 to TRBJ2-7, with 8 bases that match TRBD1. The germline V gene encodes CDR1 SGHAT and CDR2 FQNNGV. J was trimmed by 3 bases and V by 1 base; bases with no gene match: 2. The CDR3 is 14 amino acids. CDR3 loop: CASSLVGQGYEQYF. The CDR3 nucleotides read TGTGCCAGCAGCTTAGTAGGACAGGGCTACGAGCAGTACTTC.